The next 8 T cell receptor beta chains were all read from a single sample in a study of control samples from healthy donors and cancer patients. Clones were sequenced by immunoSEQ multiplex PCR, and TCRdb holds only the in-frame ones, with some missing. The table has approximately 82,000 clones, 85% to 95% seen once; the top ten hold 4.8%. What was sequenced was blood. The origin of the receptors is a woman younger than 35 in good health.

V and J are TRBV19 and TRBJ1-3; D uncertain. V shed 4 bases and J shed 4 bases, with 11 bases lying between them. CDR1 LNHDA and CDR2 SQIVND come from the germline V gene (reference sequence). The CDR3 is 14 residues long. The CDR3 DNA sequence: TGTGCCAGTAGTACCCAGATTGCGGGAAACACCATATATTTT. It specifies CASSTQIAGNTIYF.

The chain has TRBV7-2 and TRBJ1-1; D is uncertain. In germline, CDR1 is SGHTA, CDR2 FQGNSA. V was trimmed by 0 bases and J by 0 bases, leaving 17 bases between them. This CDR3 contains 18 residues. CDR3 protein: CASSLATIRGFMNTEAFF. CDR3 sequence (DNA): TGTGCCAGCAGCTTAGCAACAATCCGGGGATTTATGAACACTGAAGCTTTCTTT.

This rearrangement joins TRBV4-3 to TRBJ2-1; D is possibly TRBD2 (5 bases). V shed 8 bases and J shed 3 bases, with 17 bases lying between them. Germline V lookup: CDR1 LGHNA, CDR2 YSLEER. The CDR3 runs 15 residues. The CDR3 loop reads CASRKSGDVYNEQFF. CDR3 coding DNA: TGCGCCAGCCGGAAGAGCGGAGACGTCTACAATGAGCAGTTCTTC.

This clone was recorded only once. This chain links TRBV11-2 with TRBJ1-2; no clear D. CDR3 length: 13 amino acids. CDR1 is SGHAT and CDR2 is FQNNGV in the germline V gene. The germline V and J ends were trimmed by 4 bases and 2 bases, with 8 bases remaining between them. In DNA form, the CDR3 reads TGTGCCAGCAGCTCTCAGCGAAACTATGGCTACACCTTC. Amino acids: CASSSQRNYGYTF.

The chain combines TRBV5-1 with TRBJ2-7; 8 nucleotides match TRBD1. CDR1 and CDR2 from the germline V gene are SGHRS and YFSETQ. The J segment lost 7 bases and the V segment lost 5 bases, leaving 8 bases of the junction unmatched. This CDR3 has 13 amino acids. The CDR3 protein is CASSTGGAGEQYF. Here the CDR3 DNA reads TGCGCCAGCAGTACAGGGGGTGCGGGGGAGCAGTACTTC. Variable domain in full (rest from reference TRBV5-1 and TRBJ2-7): KAGVTQTPRYLIKTRGQQVTLSCSPISGHRSVSWYQQTPGQGLQFLFEYFSETQRNKGNFPGRFSGRQFSNSRSEMNVSTLELGDSALYLCASSTGGAGEQYFGPGTRLTVT.

The V and J genes are TRBV7-2 and TRBJ2-7; 12 bases match TRBD2. CDR3 length equals 15 residues. Germline assignment: CDR1 SGHTA and CDR2 FQGNSA. Losses at the gene ends were 6 bases for V and 2 bases for J; bases not matched to a gene: 5. The CDR3 bases are TGTGCCAGCAGACGACTAGCGGGGGATACCTACGAGCAGTACTTC. It is translated as CASRRLAGDTYEQYF.

This sequence joins TRBV24-1 and TRBJ2-2, with D possibly being TRBD2 (5 bases). Germline CDR1 and CDR2: KGHDR and SFDVKD. V lost 6 bases and J 4 bases, leaving 14 bases between the germline ends. The length of the CDR3 is 15 residues. CDR3 residues: CATSIGLGSTGELFF. The CDR3 DNA follows: TGTGCCACCAGTATCGGACTCGGCAGCACCGGGGAGCTGTTTTTT.

The gene calls are TRBV27 and TRBJ2-3, with 7 bases that match TRBD2. The germline CDR1 and CDR2 sequences are MNHEY and SMNVEV (reference sequence). This CDR3 has 12 residues. V was clipped by 5 bases and J by 4 bases; unmatched bases: 0. The CDR3 DNA sequence: TGTGCCAGCAGTGGGGGGGCAGATACGCAGTATTTT. Translation gives CASSGGADTQYF.